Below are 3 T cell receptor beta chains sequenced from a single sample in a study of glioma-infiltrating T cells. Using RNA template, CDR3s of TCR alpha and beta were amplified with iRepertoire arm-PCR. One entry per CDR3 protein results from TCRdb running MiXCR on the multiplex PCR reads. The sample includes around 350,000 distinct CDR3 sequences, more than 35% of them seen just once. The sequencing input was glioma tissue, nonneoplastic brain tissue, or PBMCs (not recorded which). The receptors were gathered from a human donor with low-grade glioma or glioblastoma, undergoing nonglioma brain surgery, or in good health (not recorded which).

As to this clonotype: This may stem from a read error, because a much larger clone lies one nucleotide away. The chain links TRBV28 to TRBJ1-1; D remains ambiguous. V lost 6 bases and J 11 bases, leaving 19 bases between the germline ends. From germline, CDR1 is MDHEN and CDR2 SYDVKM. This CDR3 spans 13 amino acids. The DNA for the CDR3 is TGTGCCAGCAGCCAAACCCGCACGGTTAGGGCTTTCTTT. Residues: CASSQTRTVRAFF.

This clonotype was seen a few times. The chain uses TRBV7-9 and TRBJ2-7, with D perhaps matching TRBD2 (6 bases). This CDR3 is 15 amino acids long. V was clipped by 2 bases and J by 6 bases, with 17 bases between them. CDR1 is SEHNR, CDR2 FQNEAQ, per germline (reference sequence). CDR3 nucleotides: TGTGCCAGCAGCTTAAGAGGGGCAAGGAGGGGCGAGCAGTACTTC. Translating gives CASSLRGARRGEQYF.

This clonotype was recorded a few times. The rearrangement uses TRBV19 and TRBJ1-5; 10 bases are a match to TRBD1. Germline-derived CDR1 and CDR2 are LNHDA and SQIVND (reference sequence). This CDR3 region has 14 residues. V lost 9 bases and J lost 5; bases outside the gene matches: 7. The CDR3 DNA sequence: TGTGCCAGCGGGGGACAGGGGTTCGATCAGCCCCAGCATTTT. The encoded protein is CASGGQGFDQPQHF. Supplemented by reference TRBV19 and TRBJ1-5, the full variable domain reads DGGITQSPKYLFRKEGQNVTLSCEQNLNHDAMYWYRQDPGQGLRLIYYSQIVNDFQKGDIAEGYSVSREKKESFPLTVTSAQKNPTAFYLCASGGQGFDQPQHFGDGTRLSIL.